This T cell receptor beta chain comes out of a study of T cells in Graves' hyperthyroidism and ophthalmopathy. This clonotype was seen many times. In the ophthalmopathy cohort, Clinical Activity Score was at least 3, NOSPECS grade at least 4, and duration under 3 months. Fresh peripheral blood, around 11 ml of it, supplied the PBMCs. Authors of the study amplified TCR beta CDR3 regions from RNA transcripts. HTBI primers were employed in a first-round RT-PCR of the TCR CDR3. In TCRdb, the multiplex PCR reads were re-called with MiXCR into one record per CDR3 protein. Here the sample spans roughly 530,000 distinct CDR3 sequences, more than 15% being singletons. This receptor was obtained from a young woman with Graves' ophthalmopathy. Sequenced sample: blood.

The DNA for the CDR3 is TGTGCCAGCAGCGAAACAGGAGTGGCGGACACTGAAGCTTTCTTT. Amino acids: CASSETGVADTEAFF. The chain is built from TRBV7-9 and TRBJ1-1; D is perhaps TRBD1 (5 bases). The germline V gene has CDR1 SEHNR and CDR2 FQNEAQ (reference sequence). V was trimmed by 5 bases and J by 3 bases, leaving 16 bases between them. CDR3 size: 15 residues.